The source of this T cell receptor (beta chain) is a study of T cells in Graves' hyperthyroidism and ophthalmopathy. This clonotype was seen many times. TCR beta CDR3 regions were amplified from RNA transcripts. HTBI primers were employed in a first-round RT-PCR of the TCR CDR3. TCRdb re-analysed the multiplex PCR reads in MiXCR, keeping a single row per CDR3 protein. Of around 600,000 distinct CDR3 sequences in the sample, 14% were seen once. CDR1 and CDR2 (germline): SGDLS, YYNGEE. The CDR3 spans 14 residues. Trimming left V 2 bases short and J 4 bases short, with 12 bases between. The chain is built from TRBV9 and TRBJ2-5, with TRBD1 as a possible D gene (6 bases). Sequencing was done on a sample of blood. The receptor comes from a woman between 18 and 29 years old with Graves' ophthalmopathy. This CDR3 is CASSVGTSLETQYF. DNA for the CDR3: TGTGCCAGCAGCGTCGGGACAAGCCTAGAGACCCAGTACTTC.